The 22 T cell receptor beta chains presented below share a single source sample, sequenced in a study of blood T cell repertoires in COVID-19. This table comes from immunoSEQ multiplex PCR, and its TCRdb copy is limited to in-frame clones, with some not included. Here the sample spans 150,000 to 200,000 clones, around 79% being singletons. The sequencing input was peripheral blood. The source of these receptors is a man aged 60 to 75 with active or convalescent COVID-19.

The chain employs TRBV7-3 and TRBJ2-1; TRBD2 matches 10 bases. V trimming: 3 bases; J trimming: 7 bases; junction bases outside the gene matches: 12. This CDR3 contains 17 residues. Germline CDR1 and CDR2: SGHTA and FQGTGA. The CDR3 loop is CASSFNGASGRVNEQFF. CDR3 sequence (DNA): TGTGCCAGCAGCTTTAATGGCGCGAGCGGGAGGGTGAATGAGCAGTTCTTC.

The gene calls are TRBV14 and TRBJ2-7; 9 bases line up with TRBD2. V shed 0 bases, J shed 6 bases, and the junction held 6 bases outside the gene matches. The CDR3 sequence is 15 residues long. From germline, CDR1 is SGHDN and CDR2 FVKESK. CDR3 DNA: TGTGCCAGCAGCCAAGACCTAGCGGGGCCGCGCGAGCAGTACTTC. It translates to CASSQDLAGPREQYF. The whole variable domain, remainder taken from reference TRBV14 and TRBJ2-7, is EAGVTQFPSHSVIEKGQTVTLRCDPISGHDNLYWYRRVMGKEIKFLLHFVKESKQDESGMPNNRFLAERTGGTYSTLKVQPAELEDSGVYFCASSQDLAGPREQYFGPGTRLTVT.

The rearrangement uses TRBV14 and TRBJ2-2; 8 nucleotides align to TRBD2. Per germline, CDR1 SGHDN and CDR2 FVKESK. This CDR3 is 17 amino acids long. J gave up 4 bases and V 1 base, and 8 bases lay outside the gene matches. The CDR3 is CASSQGWGREGTGELFF. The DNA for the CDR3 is TGTGCCAGCAGCCAAGGCTGGGGACGGGAGGGCACCGGGGAGCTGTTTTTT.

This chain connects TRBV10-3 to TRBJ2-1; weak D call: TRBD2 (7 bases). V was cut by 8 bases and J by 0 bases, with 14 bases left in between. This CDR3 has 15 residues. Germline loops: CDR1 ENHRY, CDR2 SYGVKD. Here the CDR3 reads CAIWGGGSSYNEQFF. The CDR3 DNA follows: TGTGCCATCTGGGGGGGCGGGAGCTCCTACAATGAGCAGTTCTTC.

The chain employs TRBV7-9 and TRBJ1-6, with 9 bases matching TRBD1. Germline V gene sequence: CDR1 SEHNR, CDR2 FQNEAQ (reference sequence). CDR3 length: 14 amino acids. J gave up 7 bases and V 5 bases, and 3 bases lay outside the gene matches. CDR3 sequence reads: CASSIGQGNSPLHF. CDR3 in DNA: TGTGCCAGCAGCATCGGACAGGGGAATTCACCCCTCCACTTT.

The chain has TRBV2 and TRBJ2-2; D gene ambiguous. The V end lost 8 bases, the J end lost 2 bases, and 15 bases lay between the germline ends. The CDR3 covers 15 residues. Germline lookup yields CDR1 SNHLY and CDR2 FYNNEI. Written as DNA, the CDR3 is TGTGCCAGCCTCAAAAACAGCCCAAACACCGGGGAGCTGTTTTTT. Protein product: CASLKNSPNTGELFF.

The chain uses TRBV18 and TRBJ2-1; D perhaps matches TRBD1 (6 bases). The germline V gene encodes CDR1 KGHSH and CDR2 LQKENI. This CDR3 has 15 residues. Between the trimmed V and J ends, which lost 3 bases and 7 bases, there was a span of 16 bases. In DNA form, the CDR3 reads TGTGCCAGCTCACCGAGTCAGAAAGGGGGAAATGAGCAGTTCTTC. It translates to CASSPSQKGGNEQFF.

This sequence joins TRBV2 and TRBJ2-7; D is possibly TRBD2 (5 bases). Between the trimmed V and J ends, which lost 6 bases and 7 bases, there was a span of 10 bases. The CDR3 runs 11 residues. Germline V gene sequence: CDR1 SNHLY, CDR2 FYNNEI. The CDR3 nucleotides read TGTGCCAGCAGGGACTTGCTTGAGCAGTACTTC. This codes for CASRDLLEQYF.

CDR3 in DNA: TGTGCCAGCAGCTTCGATAGAGACTACGAGCAGTACTTC. Its translation: CASSFDRDYEQYF. The rearrangement links TRBV7-3 to TRBJ2-7; D ambiguous. Germline loops: CDR1 SGHTA, CDR2 FQGTGA. Trimming pared 3 bases from V and 3 bases from J, leaving 9 bases between. The CDR3 extends over 13 amino acids. Complete variable domain (other parts from reference TRBV7-3 and TRBJ2-7): GAGVSQTPSNKVTEKGKYVELRCDPISGHTALYWYRQSLGQGPEFLIYFQGTGAADDSGLPNDRFFAVRPEGSVSTLKIQRTERGDSAVYLCASSFDRDYEQYFGPGTRLTVT.

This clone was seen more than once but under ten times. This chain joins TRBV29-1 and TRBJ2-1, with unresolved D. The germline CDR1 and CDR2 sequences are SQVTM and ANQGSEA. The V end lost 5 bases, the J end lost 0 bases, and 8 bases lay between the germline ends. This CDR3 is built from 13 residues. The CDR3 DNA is TGCAGCGTTCCAATTAGCTCCTACAATGAGCAGTTCTTC. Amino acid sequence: CSVPISSYNEQFF.

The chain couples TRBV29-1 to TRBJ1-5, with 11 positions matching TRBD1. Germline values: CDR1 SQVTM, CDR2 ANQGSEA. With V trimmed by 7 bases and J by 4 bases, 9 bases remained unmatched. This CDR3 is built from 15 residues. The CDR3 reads CSAATGTGGNQPQHF. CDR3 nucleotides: TGCAGCGCTGCAACCGGGACAGGGGGGAATCAGCCCCAGCATTTT.

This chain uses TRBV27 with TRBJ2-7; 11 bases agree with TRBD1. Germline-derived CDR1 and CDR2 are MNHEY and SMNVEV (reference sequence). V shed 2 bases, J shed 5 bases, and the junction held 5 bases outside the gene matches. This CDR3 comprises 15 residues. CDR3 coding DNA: TGTGCCAGCAGTTTACCTGGGACAGGGGGGAACGAGCAGTACTTC. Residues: CASSLPGTGGNEQYF.

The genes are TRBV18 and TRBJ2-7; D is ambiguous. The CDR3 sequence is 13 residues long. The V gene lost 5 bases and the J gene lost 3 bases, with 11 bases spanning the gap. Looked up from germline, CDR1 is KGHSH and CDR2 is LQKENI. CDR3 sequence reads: CASSGLANYEQYF. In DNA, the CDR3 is TGTGCCAGCTCAGGCCTCGCCAACTACGAGCAGTACTTC.

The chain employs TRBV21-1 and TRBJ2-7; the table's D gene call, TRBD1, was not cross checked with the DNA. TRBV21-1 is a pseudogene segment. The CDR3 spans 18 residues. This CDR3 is CASSKVPDRDMGSYEQYF. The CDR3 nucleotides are TGTGCCAGCAGCAAGGTCCCCGACCGGGACATGGGGTCCTACGAGCAGTACTTC.

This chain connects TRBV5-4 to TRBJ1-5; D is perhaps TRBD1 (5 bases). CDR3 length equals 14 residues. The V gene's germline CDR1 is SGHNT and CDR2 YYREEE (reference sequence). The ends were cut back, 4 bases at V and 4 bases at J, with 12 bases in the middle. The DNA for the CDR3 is TGTGCCAGCAGCGCGGAGGGGCCGAATCAGCCCCAGCATTTT. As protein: CASSAEGPNQPQHF.

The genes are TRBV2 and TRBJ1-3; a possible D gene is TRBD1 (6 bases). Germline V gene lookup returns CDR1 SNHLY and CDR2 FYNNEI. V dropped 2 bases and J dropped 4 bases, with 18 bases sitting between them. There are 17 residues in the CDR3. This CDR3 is CASSEFGGQTSGNTIYF. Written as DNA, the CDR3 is TGTGCCAGCAGTGAATTCGGCGGACAGACCTCGGGAAACACCATATATTTT.

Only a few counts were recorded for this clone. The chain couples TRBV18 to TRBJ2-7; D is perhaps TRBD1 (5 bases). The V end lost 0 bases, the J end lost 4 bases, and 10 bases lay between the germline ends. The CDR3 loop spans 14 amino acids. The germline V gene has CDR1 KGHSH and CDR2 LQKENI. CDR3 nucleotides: TGTGCCAGCTCACCACCGAACAGGTGGTACGAGCAGTACTTC. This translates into CASSPPNRWYEQYF.

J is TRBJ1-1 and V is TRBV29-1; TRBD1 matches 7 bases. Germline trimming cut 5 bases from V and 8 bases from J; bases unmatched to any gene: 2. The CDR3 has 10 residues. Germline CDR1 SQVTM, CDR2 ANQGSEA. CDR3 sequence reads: CSVQTGEAFF. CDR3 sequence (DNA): TGCAGCGTTCAGACAGGGGAAGCTTTCTTT.

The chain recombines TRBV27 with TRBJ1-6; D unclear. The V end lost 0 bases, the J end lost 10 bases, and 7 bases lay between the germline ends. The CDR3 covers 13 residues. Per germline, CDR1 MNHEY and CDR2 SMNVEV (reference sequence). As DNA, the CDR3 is TGTGCCAGCAGTTTATCCGGTGCGTCACCCCTCCACTTT. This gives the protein CASSLSGASPLHF.

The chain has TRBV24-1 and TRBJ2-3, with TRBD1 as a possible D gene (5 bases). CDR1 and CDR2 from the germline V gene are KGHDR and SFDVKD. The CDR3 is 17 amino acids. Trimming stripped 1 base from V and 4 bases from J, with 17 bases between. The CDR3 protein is CATSDFLSTLGADTQYF. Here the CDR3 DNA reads TGTGCCACCAGTGATTTTCTATCGACTCTAGGGGCAGATACGCAGTATTTT.

The CDR3 sequence: CASSHIHQETQYF. The CDR3 DNA sequence: TGCGCCAGCAGTCATATCCACCAAGAGACCCAGTACTTC. V gene TRBV23-1 combines with J gene TRBJ2-5; D is unclear. TRBV23-1 qualifies as an ORF whose function is uncertain. Trimming removed 3 bases from V and 0 bases from J, with 5 bases in between. This CDR3 is 13 amino acids long.

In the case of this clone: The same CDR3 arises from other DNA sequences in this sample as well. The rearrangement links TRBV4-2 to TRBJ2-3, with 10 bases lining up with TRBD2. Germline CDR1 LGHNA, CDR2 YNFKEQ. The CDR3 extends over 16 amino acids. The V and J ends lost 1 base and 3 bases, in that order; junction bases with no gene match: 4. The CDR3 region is CASSQAAGGGTDTQYF. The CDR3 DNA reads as TGTGCCAGCAGCCAAGCAGCGGGAGGGGGGACAGATACGCAGTATTTT.